This record concerns one T cell receptor beta chain sequence. The data are from a study of blood T cell repertoires in COVID-19. Original processing methods: Reference gene primers were amplified, and this amplification served to estimate nucleated cell counts. The method was immunoSEQ multiplex PCR; TCRdb's version includes in-frame clones alone and lacks a portion of them. The DNA was the basis for D and trimming; V, J and clone size are from that table. The data contain some 110,000 clones, approximately 80% of them singletons. The CDR3 runs to 14 residues. Looked up from germline, CDR1 is MDHEN and CDR2 is SYDVKM. V dropped 2 bases and J dropped 9 bases, with 13 bases sitting between them.

Material: peripheral blood. The V gene is TRBV28, the J gene TRBJ1-4; no clear D gene. The clonotype was recovered from an elderly woman with active or convalescent COVID-19. The CDR3 DNA reads as TGTGCCAGCAGTTTACCTGGGGAGGAGAAAAAACTGTTTTTT. It yields the protein CASSLPGEEKKLFF.